This T cell receptor (beta chain) stems from a study of T cells in Graves' hyperthyroidism and ophthalmopathy. This clonotype was seen at least ten times. RNA transcripts yielded amplified TCR beta CDR3 regions. During a first-round RT-PCR of the TCR CDR3, the HTBI primer set was used. TCRdb used MiXCR to reprocess the multiplex PCR reads, holding one entry per CDR3 protein. The sample lists some 600,000 distinct CDR3 sequences; 14% were seen once. Trimming left V 0 bases short and J 8 bases short, with 10 bases between. Germline V gene sequence: CDR1 PRHDT, CDR2 FYEKMQ (reference sequence). This CDR3 contains 14 residues.

J is TRBJ1-4 and V is TRBV13; D uncertain. This clonotype was obtained from a woman aged 25 to 45 with Graves' hyperthyroidism that later progressed to Graves' ophthalmopathy. Sequencing was done on a sample of blood. The DNA of the CDR3 is TGTGCCAGCAGCTTAGGCCAGCCAAGGGAAAAACTGTTTTTT. Protein product: CASSLGQPREKLFF.